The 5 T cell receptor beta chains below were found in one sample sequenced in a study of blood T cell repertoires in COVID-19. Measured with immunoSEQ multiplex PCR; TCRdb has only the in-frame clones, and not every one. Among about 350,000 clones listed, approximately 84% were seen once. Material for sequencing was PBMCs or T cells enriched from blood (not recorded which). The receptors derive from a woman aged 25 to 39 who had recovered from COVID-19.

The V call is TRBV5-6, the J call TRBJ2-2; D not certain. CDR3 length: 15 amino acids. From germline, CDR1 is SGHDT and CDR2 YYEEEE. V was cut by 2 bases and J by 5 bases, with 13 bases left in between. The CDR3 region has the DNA TGTGCCAGCAGCTTTTTTCCGAAGACAACCGGGGAGCTGTTTTTT. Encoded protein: CASSFFPKTTGELFF.

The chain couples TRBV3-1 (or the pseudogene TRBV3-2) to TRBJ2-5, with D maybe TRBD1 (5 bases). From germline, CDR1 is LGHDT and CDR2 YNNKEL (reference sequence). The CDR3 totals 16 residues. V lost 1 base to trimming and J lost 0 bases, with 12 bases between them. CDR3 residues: CASSQGGTGDQETQYF. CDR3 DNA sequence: TGTGCCAGCAGCCAAGGTGGAACAGGAGACCAAGAGACCCAGTACTTC.

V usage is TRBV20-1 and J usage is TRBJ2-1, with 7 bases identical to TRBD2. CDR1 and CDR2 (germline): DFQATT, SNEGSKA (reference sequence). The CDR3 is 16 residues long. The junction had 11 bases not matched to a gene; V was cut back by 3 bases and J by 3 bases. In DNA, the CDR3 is TGCAGTGCTAGTTCCTTGGCGGGAGCCCACTACAATGAGCAGTTCTTC. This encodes CSASSLAGAHYNEQFF.

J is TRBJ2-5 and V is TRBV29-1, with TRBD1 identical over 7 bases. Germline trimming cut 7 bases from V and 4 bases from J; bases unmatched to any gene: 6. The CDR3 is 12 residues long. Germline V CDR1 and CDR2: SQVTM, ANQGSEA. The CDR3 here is CSGTGDRETQYF. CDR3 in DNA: TGCAGCGGAACAGGGGACCGAGAGACCCAGTACTTC.

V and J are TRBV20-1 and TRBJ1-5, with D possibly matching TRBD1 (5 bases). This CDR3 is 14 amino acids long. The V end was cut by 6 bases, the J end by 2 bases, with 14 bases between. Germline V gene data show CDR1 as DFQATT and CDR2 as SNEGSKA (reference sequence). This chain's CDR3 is CSASRGGGNQPQHF. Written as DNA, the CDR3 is TGCAGTGCGAGTAGGGGAGGAGGCAATCAGCCCCAGCATTTT.